The next 14 T cell receptor beta chains were all read from a single sample in a study of blood T cell repertoires in COVID-19. Some clones are missing from TCRdb's copy, which holds only in-frame ones; the method was immunoSEQ multiplex PCR. This sample has almost 100,000 clones, with about 89% found just once. The source material was peripheral blood. All receptors come from a man aged 50-60 years with acute or convalescent COVID-19.

J is TRBJ1-2 and V is TRBV7-8; a weak D match, TRBD1 (5 bases). V shed 2 bases and J shed 7 bases, with 17 bases lying between them. The CDR3 spans 15 residues. Germline CDR1 reads SGHVS; CDR2 reads FQNEAQ. The CDR3, as DNA: TGTGCCAGCAGCTTAACCGACAGTCCAAGGACTGGCTACACCTTC. Amino acid sequence: CASSLTDSPRTGYTF.

This rearrangement joins TRBV5-1 to TRBJ2-7; 8 bases fit TRBD2. Germline V lookup: CDR1 SGHRS, CDR2 YFSETQ. The CDR3 runs 12 residues. J lost 6 bases, V lost 7 bases, and 6 bases had no gene match. The CDR3: CASGGTSLEQYF. For the CDR3, the DNA is TGCGCCAGCGGAGGGACTAGTCTCGAGCAGTACTTC.

This clone was seen only a few times. The chain links TRBV7-8 to TRBJ2-1; 7 positions agree with TRBD2. J lost 1 base, V lost 7 bases, and 4 bases had no gene match. In germline, CDR1 is SGHVS, CDR2 FQNEAQ. CDR3 length: 14 residues. The CDR3 sequence is CASIAGGSYNEQFF. For the CDR3, the DNA is TGTGCCAGCATCGCCGGGGGGTCCTACAATGAGCAGTTCTTC.

This clone occurred a few times. The chain combines TRBV11-3 with TRBJ1-2, with 9 bases fitting TRBD1. CDR3 size: 15 residues. Germline CDR1 and CDR2: SGHNT and YENEEA. V lost 3 bases to trimming and J lost 4 bases; unmatched junction nucleotides: 6. CDR3 residues: CASSFSGQGGYGYTF. For the CDR3, the DNA is TGTGCCAGCAGCTTCTCGGGACAGGGTGGCTATGGCTACACCTTC.

The V gene is TRBV6-6, the J gene TRBJ2-7; 7 bases map to TRBD1. J lost 3 bases, V lost 6 bases, and 5 bases had no gene match. CDR3 length: 13 amino acids. Germline-derived CDR1 and CDR2 are MNHNY and SVGAGI (reference sequence). This CDR3 is CASRRDRNYEQYF. The CDR3 DNA reads TGTGCCAGCAGACGGGACAGAAACTACGAGCAGTACTTC.

Written as DNA, the CDR3 is TGTGCCAGCAGCGACCCCGAGACAGGGCTTGCTGAAGCTTTCTTT. It codes for CASSDPETGLAEAFF. The V gene is TRBV5-4, the J gene TRBJ1-1; TRBD1 matches at 7 bases. Per germline, CDR1 SGHNT and CDR2 YYREEE (reference sequence). The V gene end was trimmed by 4 bases and the J gene end by 6 bases; junction bases not matched to a gene: 12. This CDR3 is built from 15 residues. Together with reference TRBV5-4 and TRBJ1-1, the CDR3 gives the full variable domain: ETGVTQSPTHLIKTRGQQVTLRCSSQSGHNTVSWYQQALGQGPQFIFQYYREEENGRGNFPPRFSGLQFPNYSSELNVNALELDDSALYLCASSDPETGLAEAFFGQGTRLTVV.

This chain joins TRBV19 and TRBJ2-3; 7 bases line up with TRBD1. This CDR3 contains 15 residues. Germline V CDR1 and CDR2: LNHDA, SQIVND (reference sequence). With 4 bases clipped from V and 0 bases from J, the junction kept 4 bases outside the gene matches. The DNA of the CDR3 is TGTGCCAGTAGTAACGGGACAGTGAGCACAGATACGCAGTATTTT. Amino acid sequence: CASSNGTVSTDTQYF.

This chain uses TRBV7-9 with TRBJ1-3, with 7 nucleotides matching TRBD1. This CDR3 comprises 15 residues. Germline V gene data show CDR1 as SEHNR and CDR2 as FQNEAQ (reference sequence). The junction had 6 bases not matched to a gene; V was cut back by 5 bases and J by 2 bases. DNA for the CDR3: TGTGCCAGCAGCCCGAGGACAGGCCCTGGAAACACCATATATTTT. This sequence encodes CASSPRTGPGNTIYF.

The chain combines TRBV6-5 with TRBJ2-7; 12 nucleotides line up with TRBD2. Trimming took 5 bases from V and 4 from J; bases not matched to a gene: 6. This CDR3 has 15 residues. The V gene's germline CDR1 is MNHEY and CDR2 SVGAGI. The CDR3 DNA reads as TGTGCCAGCAGTCGGCTAGCGGGAGGGCCTTACGAGCAGTACTTC. Translated: CASSRLAGGPYEQYF.

The V call is TRBV24-1, the J call TRBJ1-1; 12 bases match TRBD1. J was trimmed by 6 bases and V by 6 bases; bases with no gene match: 4. There are 14 residues in the CDR3. The germline CDR1 and CDR2 sequences are KGHDR and SFDVKD. The DNA for the CDR3 is TGTGCCACCAGTCGGGGACAGGGGGCATCTGAAGCTTTCTTT. It translates to CATSRGQGASEAFF.

This clone occurred a few times. The rearrangement links TRBV11-2 to TRBJ1-4, with TRBD1 matching 10 bases. The CDR3 consists of 17 residues. Trimming took 3 bases from V and 6 from J; bases not matched to a gene: 10. Per the germline V gene, CDR1 is SGHAT and CDR2 is FQNNGV. CDR3 in DNA: TGTGCCAGCAGCTTGGTCTCCGACAGGGGGCTAGATGAAAAACTGTTTTTT. This codes for CASSLVSDRGLDEKLFF.

This chain joins TRBV6-1 and TRBJ1-6; D remains ambiguous. Per germline, CDR1 MNHNS and CDR2 SASEGT. The CDR3 loop spans 14 amino acids. V was clipped by 0 bases and J by 7 bases, with 7 bases between them. The CDR3 loop is CASSEASLNSPLHF. The CDR3 bases are TGTGCCAGCAGTGAAGCCAGTCTCAATTCACCCCTCCACTTT.

The chain links TRBV29-1 to TRBJ1-1; 8 bases are a match to TRBD1. J lost 5 bases, V lost 6 bases, and 14 bases had no gene match. The CDR3 covers 15 residues. Germline CDR1 reads SQVTM; CDR2 reads ANQGSEA. CDR3 bases: TGCAGCGTCGGACAGGGAGAGAGTGGGGAGACTGAAGCTTTCTTT. Amino acids: CSVGQGESGETEAFF.

This chain joins TRBV2 and TRBJ1-1, with D possibly TRBD1 on 5 matching bases. Germline V gene sequence: CDR1 SNHLY, CDR2 FYNNEI. The CDR3 spans 15 residues. The V end was cut by 8 bases, the J end by 1 base, with 17 bases between. CDR3 sequence reads: CASRPISRGNTEAFF. The DNA for the CDR3 is TGTGCCAGCCGACCGATCTCTAGGGGGAACACTGAAGCTTTCTTT.